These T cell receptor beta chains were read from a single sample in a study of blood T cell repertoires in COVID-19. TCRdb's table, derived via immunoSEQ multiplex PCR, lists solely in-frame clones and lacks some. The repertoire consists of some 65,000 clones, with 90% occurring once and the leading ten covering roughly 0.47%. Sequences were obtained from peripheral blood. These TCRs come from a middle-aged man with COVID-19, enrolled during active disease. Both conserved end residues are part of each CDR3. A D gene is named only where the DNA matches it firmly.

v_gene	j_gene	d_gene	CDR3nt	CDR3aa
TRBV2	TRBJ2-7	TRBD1	TGTGCCAGCAGTTATCGGACAGGGTTGTCCTACGAGCAGTACTTC	CASSYRTGLSYEQYF
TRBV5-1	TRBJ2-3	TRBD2	TGCGCCAGCGGGCGGACTAGCGGGGGAACAGATACGCAGTATTTT	CASGRTSGGTDTQYF
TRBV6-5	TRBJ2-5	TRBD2	TGTGCCAGCAGTTACTGGACTAGCGGGACCGAAGAGACCCAGTACTTC	CASSYWTSGTEETQYF
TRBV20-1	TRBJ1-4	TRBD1	TGCAGTGCTAGTACCGACAGGGGAGATGAAAAACTGTTTTTT	CSASTDRGDEKLFF
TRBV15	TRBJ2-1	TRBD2	TGTGCCACCAGCAGAGATCGTGGTAGCGGGGCTTACAATGAGCAGTTCTTC	CATSRDRGSGAYNEQFF
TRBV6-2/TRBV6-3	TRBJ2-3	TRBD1	TGTGCCAGCAGTAGGACAGGGGCAGATACGCAGTATTTT	CASSRTGADTQYF
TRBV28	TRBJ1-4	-	TGTGCCAGCAGAGACTCAGTAACTAATGAAAAACTGTTTTTT	CASRDSVTNEKLFF
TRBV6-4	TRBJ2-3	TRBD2	TGTGCCAGCAGCATAACTAGCGGGAACTCAGATACGCAGTATTTT	CASSITSGNSDTQYF
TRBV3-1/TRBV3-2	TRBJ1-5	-	TGTGCCAGCAGCCAAGATGGATGCGGGCAGCTCAATCAGCCCCAGCATTTT	CASSQDGCGQLNQPQHF
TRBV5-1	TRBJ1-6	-	TGCGCCAGCAGCTTGGCCTATCGGGGGTCGGGGTCACCCCTCCACTTT	CASSLAYRGSGSPLHF
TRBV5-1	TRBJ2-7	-	TGCGCCAGCAGCTTTACACAGACCTACGAGCAGTACTTC	CASSFTQTYEQYF
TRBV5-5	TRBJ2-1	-	TGTGCCAGCAGCTTGGGGACTAACTACTACAATGAGCAGTTCTTC	CASSLGTNYYNEQFF
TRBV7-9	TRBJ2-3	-	TGTGCCAGCAGCTTCGGGAGCAGACAAGATACGCAGTATTTT	CASSFGSRQDTQYF
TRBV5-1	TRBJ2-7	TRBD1	TGCGCCAGCAACCCGGGACAGGGGGCCAACGAGCAGTACTTC	CASNPGQGANEQYF
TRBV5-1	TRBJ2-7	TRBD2	TGCGCCAGCAGCCAATCTAGCGGACACTACGAGCAGTACTTC	CASSQSSGHYEQYF
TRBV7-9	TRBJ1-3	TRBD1	TGTGCCAGCAGCTTAGGCTTCGGGACAGGGGCAAACACCATATATTTT	CASSLGFGTGANTIYF
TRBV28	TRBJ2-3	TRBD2	TGTGCCAGCAGTTTATTAGCGGGAGGTCAAGATACGCAGTATTTT	CASSLLAGGQDTQYF
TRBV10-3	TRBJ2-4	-	TGTGCCATCAGTGACAGGGCTGGAGCCAAAAACATTCAGTACTTC	CAISDRAGAKNIQYF
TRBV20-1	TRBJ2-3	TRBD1	TGCAGTGCTAGTGAGGCAGGGGGTAACCCCGATACGCAGTATTTT	CSASEAGGNPDTQYF
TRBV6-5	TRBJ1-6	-	TGTGCCAGCAGTTATACGCGGGATTCACCCCTCCACTTT	CASSYTRDSPLHF